This entry lists 5 T cell receptor beta chains sequenced from one sample in a study of blood T cell repertoires in COVID-19. The protocol was immunoSEQ multiplex PCR, while the TCRdb copy is restricted to in-frame clones and leaves out a portion. This sample has 140,000 or so clones; approximately 88% occur once, and the top ten carry about 10%. The specimen was peripheral blood. These receptors originate from a man in his fifties or sixties with active or convalescent COVID-19.

V and J are TRBV27 and TRBJ2-7, with 8 bases that match TRBD2. Germline V gene lookup returns CDR1 MNHEY and CDR2 SMNVEV (reference sequence). The CDR3 loop spans 15 amino acids. V trimming: 8 bases; J trimming: 2 bases; junction bases outside the gene matches: 11. CDR3 in amino acids: CASSEGSGGPYEQYF. CDR3 sequence (DNA): TGTGCCAGCTCCGAAGGGAGCGGGGGTCCCTACGAGCAGTACTTC.

The chain uses TRBV28 and TRBJ2-6; D remains unclear. Trimming took 2 bases from V and 1 from J, leaving 6 bases between them. This CDR3 spans 15 amino acids. Germline CDR1 is MDHEN and CDR2 is SYDVKM. Here the CDR3 reads CASSLVESGANVLTF. The DNA of the CDR3 is TGTGCCAGCAGTTTAGTAGAATCTGGGGCCAACGTCCTGACTTTC.

The CDR3 coding sequence is TGCAGTGCTAGTCCCGGGTCGACCGGGGCCAACGTCCTGACTTTC. This translates into CSASPGSTGANVLTF. V usage is TRBV20-1 and J usage is TRBJ2-6; D gene ambiguous. V was trimmed by 3 bases and J by 4 bases, leaving 13 bases between them. This CDR3 spans 15 amino acids. The germline V gene has CDR1 DFQATT and CDR2 SNEGSKA (reference sequence).

This chain links TRBV19 with TRBJ1-4; D uncertain. CDR1 is LNHDA, CDR2 SQIVND, per germline (reference sequence). CDR3 length: 11 residues. V was clipped by 7 bases and J by 8 bases, with 8 bases between them. The CDR3 here is CASTDTEKLFF. CDR3 nucleotide sequence: TGTGCCAGTACCGACACAGAAAAACTGTTTTTT.

The J gene is TRBJ2-7, the V gene TRBV28; 8 nucleotides line up with TRBD1. The CDR3 covers 16 residues. The ends lost 5 bases at V and 0 bases at J; junction bases unmatched: 9. Germline loops: CDR1 MDHEN, CDR2 SYDVKM. The CDR3 sequence: CASSLTLQGGSYEQYF. The CDR3 nucleotides read TGTGCCAGCAGTCTTACGCTACAGGGGGGCTCCTACGAGCAGTACTTC.